The clone carrying this T cell receptor beta chain was detected many times. Antigen specificity is unknown. The data are from a study of metastatic and nonmetastatic thyroid tumors. About the research overall: Samples came from malignant and benign thyroid patients, and repertoires were compared across blood and tumor or nodule tissue. General study results and limits: When malignant thyroid tumors were compared with benign nodules, TCR beta diversity was reportedly significantly higher in the malignant tumors. This held in both blood and tumor samples.

Per the original methods: A classifier for distant metastasis in papillary thyroid cancer was constructed using CDR3 differences observed across clinicopathological groups. TCRdb re-called clones via MiXCR from the PCR reads. The V and J calls reflect TCRdb's pipeline rather than the authors' work. Altogether just over 70,000 clones are present, roughly 18% being singletons, with the ten largest covering 9.5% to 15%. The CDR3 is 13 amino acids. V was pared by 5 bases and J by 7 bases, with 8 bases of the junction left unmatched. CDR1 SGHTA and CDR2 FQGTGA come from the germline V gene. Treatment of any kind had been given to no patient before thyroid surgery.

The J gene is TRBJ2-7, the V gene TRBV7-3, with 7 bases that match TRBD1. This sequence originates from a female donor with papillary thyroid cancer or a benign thyroid nodule (not recorded which). Some clones in this sample may be carry-over from other donors' samples. The sequencing input was blood. The chain's CDR3 is CASSPGQSLEQYF. The DNA of the CDR3 is TGTGCCAGCAGCCCGGGACAGAGCCTAGAGCAGTACTTC.